A single T cell receptor (beta chain) is shown here with its context. Its antigen is undetermined. The data belong to a study of T cell responses to AZD1222 COVID-19 vaccine. Overall study results and limits: Clonal diversity was possibly underestimated; the donors were predominantly white British and more often female. Rises in breadth and depth of Spike-specific TCRs came after two AZD1222 doses.

The repertoire was sequenced with immunoSEQ multiplex PCR; TCRdb's copy has only in-frame clones and lacks some. This sample carries about 84,000 clones, approximately 83% of them seen once, and the ten largest clones take roughly an eighth. This CDR3 is 11 amino acids long. Per germline, CDR1 MDHEN and CDR2 SYDVKM. The V and J ends lost 5 bases and 6 bases respectively, with 8 bases between them. The sequenced sample was peripheral blood, obtained 28 days after the second AZD1222 dose. The source is an adult who received the AZD1222 COVID-19 vaccine. The chain combines TRBV28 with TRBJ2-7; maybe TRBD2 (5 bases). This CDR3 reads CASSPRGEQYF. For the CDR3, the DNA is TGTGCCAGCAGTCCCCGGGGCGAGCAGTACTTC.